This T cell receptor (beta chain) comes out of a study of blood T cells in healthy people across ages. Study conclusions and caveats: Not knowing donor CMV status may have confounded expanded clonotype changes.

This clonotype occurred a few times. Its antigen remains unidentified. This CDR3 region has 14 residues. Trimming cost V 0 bases and J 2 bases, with 10 bases left between them. Germline V gene sequence: CDR1 DFQATT, CDR2 SNEGSKA (reference sequence). The second PCR ran roughly 6 to 11 cycles with a sample-barcoded 5' primer and J-beta primers. One entry per CDR3 protein, called by TCRdb with MiXCR from the 5' RACE reads. This table has 980,000 or so distinct CDR3 sequences, 40% to 60% appearing once. In each sample, at least 7 million PBMCs were isolated. V gene TRBV20-1 combines with J gene TRBJ2-5; D unclear. The receptor was derived from a young man in good health. Sequenced: blood. In nucleotides, the CDR3 is TGCAGTGCTAGAGATTACATCCAACAAGAGACCCAGTACTTC. This sequence encodes CSARDYIQQETQYF.